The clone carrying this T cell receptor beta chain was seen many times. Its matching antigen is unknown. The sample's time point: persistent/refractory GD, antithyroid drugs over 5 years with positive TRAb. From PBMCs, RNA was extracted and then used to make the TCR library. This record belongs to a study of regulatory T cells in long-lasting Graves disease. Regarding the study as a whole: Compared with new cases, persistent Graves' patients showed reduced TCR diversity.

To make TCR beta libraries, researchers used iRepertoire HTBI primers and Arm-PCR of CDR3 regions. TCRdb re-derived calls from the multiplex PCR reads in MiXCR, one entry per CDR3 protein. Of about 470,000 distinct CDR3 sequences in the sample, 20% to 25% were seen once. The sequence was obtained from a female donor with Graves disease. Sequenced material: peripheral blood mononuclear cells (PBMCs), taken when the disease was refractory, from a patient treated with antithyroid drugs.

The DNA of the CDR3 is TGTGCCAGCAGTCTTCCCCTCGGTAGCGGTAATACCTACGAGCAGTACTTC. This gives the protein CASSLPLGSGNTYEQYF. This rearrangement joins TRBV28 to TRBJ2-7; maybe TRBD2 (6 bases). V dropped 5 bases and J dropped 2 bases, with 22 bases sitting between them. The length of the CDR3 is 17 residues. Germline V lookup: CDR1 MDHEN, CDR2 SYDVKM.